This T cell receptor (beta chain) was profiled in a study of shared clonotypes between healthy human individuals (dated by TCRdb to between 2020 and 2021). Describing the broader study: The cohort included a few men and a couple of women between 18 and 49 years of age. To estimate repertoire size and how much clonotypes are shared between individuals, the study performed deep sequencing of blood TCR repertoires from roughly five healthy adults. Libraries were prepared and TCR repertoires were sequenced by different laboratories using diverse techniques, in order to increase sequencing depth and limit assay-specific biases. Per donor, leukapheresis produced somewhere between about 0.85 and 9.5 billion PBMCs. Overall study outcomes, separate from this receptor: Because the study included a small number of donors, the genetic and exposure-history diversity represented was limited. Pairwise subsampling indicated that sequencing depth was expected to affect the degree of clonotype sharing among donors. Sampling was restricted to blood, and TCR repertoires in tissues likely differ from the TCR repertoires found in blood.

Reading the germline V gene (reference sequence) gives CDR1 SEHNR and CDR2 FQNEAQ. The CDR3 measures 14 amino acids from cysteine to phenylalanine. The retained sequence is limited to the CDR3, 42 bases, with the frame set at the first base. Trimming at the junction amounts to 1 base on V and 4 bases on J, and the germline ends lie 11 bases apart. Turning to this clone: Which antigen it targets is not known. The input lacks base qualities; no much larger clone sits a single base away.

Using the deep immunoSEQ assay, TCR CDR3 regions were amplified from genomic DNA by multiplex PCR. Extracted genomic DNA from each cell subset was distributed evenly across all wells of several immunoSEQ 96-well plates, and each plate was treated as a replicate. For unsorted PBMC, roughly 0.3 ug of genomic DNA, equivalent to around 30,000 T cell genomes, went into each replicate PCR. Unsorted PBMC genomic DNA was sequenced across ten immunoSEQ deep assay plates. Purified libraries were quantified with a Qubit 3.0 fluorometer, sized on a Bioanalyzer 2100, and re-quantified with the KAPA Library Quantification kit. Each immunoSEQ 96-well plate was sequenced on its own single-read 150-cycle Illumina NextSeq 550 flow cell. As for the authors' bioinformatics: Because only junctional sequences without quality scores were contained in the immunoSEQ output, filtering matching that applied to full-length reads could not be performed. To assign V/J genes and CDR3, sequences were annotated against IMGT germline references using PyIR, a Python wrapper for IgBLAST v1.9. Reads with weak V/J assignments (E-value above 1e-6), missing CDR3, stop codons, out-of-frame junctions, or ambiguous translated residues were removed. A V3J clonotype was defined by an identical inferred V gene, J gene, and CDR3 amino acid sequence. Percentage overlap between repertoires was computed as shared unique clonotypes divided by the size of the smaller repertoire. RTK rarefaction, the Chao1 estimator, and Recon v2.1 estimates of unobserved clonotypes were used to assess repertoire richness. TCRdb carries this immuneACCESS record with in-frame sequences only. Its versions omit some clonotypes, under half of them owing to an unresolved V gene in the studies checked, with the rest unexplained. V and J calls and clone size are those listed in that table; D and trimming were worked out from the DNA. This sample comprises hundreds of thousands of clones, roughly 77% of them detected only once. The top ten clonotypes cover approximately 13% of the sample.

Healthy HIV-negative adults with no recently reported acute infections or vaccinations were included as donors. All donors were Caucasian adults living in Nashville, Tennessee, USA. In the unsorted samples, some 100 million PBMCs were counted, and genomic DNA was extracted using the QIAamp DNA Blood Mini kit. Blood was collected by leukapheresis, and PBMCs were isolated by Ficoll-Histopaque density gradient centrifugation and then cryopreserved in liquid nitrogen vapor phase. Sequences were obtained from PBMCs. The sequence derives from a woman between 35 and 50 years old in good health. Some clones in this sample may be carry-over from other donors' samples. This chain joins TRBV7-9 to TRBJ2-7; a weak D assignment points to TRBD1 (5 bases agree). The sequenced DNA: TGTGCCAGCAGCTTAGGTCTCAGGGCTTACGAGCAGTACTTC. It codes for CASSLGLRAYEQYF.